This T cell receptor beta chain is from a study of metastatic and nonmetastatic thyroid tumors. Background on the study: Repertoire comparisons spanned blood and tumor or nodule tissue from malignant and benign thyroid patients.

The CDR3 has 14 residues. Looked up from germline, CDR1 is LNHDA and CDR2 is SQIVND (reference sequence). Trimming at V came to 4 bases and at J to 5 bases, leaving 6 bases not matched to a gene. TCRdb reassembled clones from the PCR reads with MiXCR. The sample consists of fewer than 30,000 clones, 15% to 20% of them appearing once. In its sample, this clone ranks as medium-sized. Patients underwent thyroid surgery, and none had received any treatment before it. This TCR derives from a female donor with papillary thyroid cancer or a benign thyroid nodule (not recorded which). Some clones in this sample may be carry-over from other donors' samples. The sample taken for sequencing was blood. The chain joins TRBV19 to TRBJ2-7; the match to TRBD1 covers 9 bases. The CDR3 reads CASSNRDRAHEQYF. CDR3 in DNA: TGTGCCAGTAGTAACCGGGACAGGGCCCACGAGCAGTACTTC.